This T cell receptor (beta chain) emerged from a study of blood T cell repertoires in COVID-19. Study details: From T cells, B-cell-depleted T cells, or PBMCs came the material, which was cDNA or gDNA.

The CDR3 length is 16 residues. Germline V lookup: CDR1 KGHDR, CDR2 SFDVKD. The V gene end was trimmed by 3 bases and the J gene end by 3 bases; junction bases not matched to a gene: 4. Data came from immunoSEQ multiplex PCR; TCRdb stores just in-frame clones and leaves some out. The repertoire consists of about 250,000 clones, with over 85% occurring once and the leading ten covering around 4%. The receptor was derived from a woman in her 30s with acute COVID-19. The chain joins TRBV24-1 to TRBJ2-1; 10 nucleotides match TRBD2. Sequences were obtained from PBMCs or T cells enriched from blood (not recorded which). The CDR3 nucleotides read TGTGCCACCAGTGATGCGACTAGCGGGCACTACAATGAGCAGTTCTTC. Protein product: CATSDATSGHYNEQFF.